The source of this TCR beta chain is a study of blood T cells in healthy people across ages. Study-wide results and limits: Researchers deemed the diversity estimates from one million T cells underestimates. Older individuals had lower TCR beta diversity per million T cells (the decline was roughly linear).

PCR was performed a second time for about 6 to 12 cycles using a sample-barcoded 5' primer and a J-beta primer mix. TCRdb re-derived calls from the 5' RACE reads in MiXCR, one entry per CDR3 protein. In the table there are 550,000 to 750,000 distinct CDR3 sequences, over 20% of which are singletons. V was pared by 6 bases and J by 2 bases, with 14 bases between. Germline values: CDR1 SQVTM, CDR2 ANQGSEA. CDR3 length equals 13 residues. Points on this clonotype: Its specificity is not known.

The sequenced material came from blood. The V gene is TRBV29-1, the J gene TRBJ2-7; D not certain. This receptor was identified in a man in his 70s in good health. The CDR3 DNA is TGCAGCGTCAAAGGCGTAGTTACCTACGAGCAGTACTTC. Its protein product is CSVKGVVTYEQYF.